This T cell receptor (beta chain) was profiled in a study of blood T cell repertoires in COVID-19. Original data processing: Reference gene primer amplification yielded estimated nucleated cell counts. The data were produced by immunoSEQ multiplex PCR, yet TCRdb's version contains in-frame clones alone and is incomplete. The DNA was the basis for D and trimming; V, J and clone size are from that table. Among about 120,000 clones listed, around 83% were seen once. Per germline, CDR1 MGHRA and CDR2 YSYEKL. V gave up 1 base and J gave up 0 bases, with 13 bases separating them. The CDR3 is made up of 17 amino acids.

The clonotype originates from a man in his 70s with acute or convalescent COVID-19. The chain employs TRBV4-1 and TRBJ1-3; D remains unclear. Sample: peripheral blood. This CDR3 is CASSQGVWEISGNTIYF. Written as DNA, the CDR3 is TGCGCCAGCAGCCAAGGAGTTTGGGAGATCTCTGGAAACACCATATATTTT.